The 19 T cell receptor beta chains reported below all come from one sample, sequenced in a study of cytomegalovirus exposure and HLA in healthy donors. Only in-frame clones appear in the TCRdb table, and some are missing; sequencing was by immunoSEQ multiplex PCR. The sample includes 350,000 or so clones, roughly 85% of them seen just once. The sequencing input was PBMCs. The receptors were gathered from a woman younger than 35 in good health and CMV-seronegative.

The chain is built from TRBV2 and TRBJ2-5; no clear D. Germline V CDR1 and CDR2: SNHLY, FYNNEI. Between the trimmed V and J ends, which lost 2 bases and 2 bases, there was a span of 9 bases. The CDR3 covers 14 residues. The CDR3 loop is CASSEFGSQETQYF. In DNA, the CDR3 is TGTGCCAGCAGTGAATTCGGGTCGCAAGAGACCCAGTACTTC.

The chain uses TRBV5-1 and TRBJ1-2, with a tentative D call TRBD1 (6 bases). The germline V and J ends were trimmed by 6 bases and 0 bases, with 12 bases remaining between them. The CDR3 is 14 residues long. Germline V gene sequence: CDR1 SGHRS, CDR2 YFSETQ. In DNA, the CDR3 is TGCGCCAGCACCTCGGACAGCACTAACTATGGCTACACCTTC. Amino acids: CASTSDSTNYGYTF.

This clone appeared a few times. V is TRBV19 and J is TRBJ2-7; D gene uncertain. The CDR3 sequence is 14 residues long. Trimming removed 6 bases at V and 0 bases at J, with 12 bases between. Germline CDR1 is LNHDA and CDR2 is SQIVND (reference sequence). This CDR3 reads CASRPRVASYEQYF. Written as DNA, the CDR3 is TGTGCCAGTAGACCTCGGGTAGCCTCCTACGAGCAGTACTTC.

The rearrangement joins TRBV18 to TRBJ1-1, with a possible D match to TRBD1 (5 bases). From germline, CDR1 is KGHSH and CDR2 LQKENI. This CDR3 is 16 amino acids long. Trimming shortened V by 2 bases and J by 0 bases, and 13 bases separated the two germline ends. The CDR3 DNA is TGTGCCAGCTCACCAGGGGCAGCCGGTATGAACACTGAAGCTTTCTTT. Protein product: CASSPGAAGMNTEAFF.

The rearrangement uses TRBV28 and TRBJ2-2; the D is unclear. CDR1 is MDHEN, CDR2 SYDVKM, per germline. The CDR3 covers 14 residues. V was pared by 4 bases and J by 2 bases, with 8 bases between. The CDR3 protein is CASSWAKNTGELFF. CDR3 DNA: TGTGCCAGCAGTTGGGCAAAAAACACCGGGGAGCTGTTTTTT.

The chain links TRBV28 to TRBJ2-7, with TRBD2 matching over 15 bases. The germline gives CDR1 MDHEN, CDR2 SYDVKM. V gave up 4 bases and J gave up 9 bases; unmatched junction bases: 10. The CDR3 is made up of 16 amino acids. In DNA form, the CDR3 reads TGTGCCAGCAGTTCCCCGGGACTAGCGGGAGGCCCCGGGCAGTACTTC. It codes for CASSSPGLAGGPGQYF.

This clone has only a few counts. The chain combines TRBV12-5 with TRBJ2-1, with 8 bases matching TRBD2. The CDR3 runs 11 residues. V was pared by 5 bases and J by 13 bases, with 4 bases of the junction left unmatched. The germline gives CDR1 LGHNT, CDR2 FRNRAP. The CDR3: CASGNSGSQFF. For the CDR3, the DNA is TGTGCTAGTGGTAACAGCGGGAGCCAGTTCTTC.

The chain is built from TRBV6-5 and TRBJ2-5; tentative D call: TRBD1 (5 bases). In germline, CDR1 is MNHEY, CDR2 SVGAGI. V was shortened by 2 bases and J by 5 bases, with 15 bases between the two germline ends. CDR3 size: 15 residues. The CDR3 sequence: CASSYVLGRAETQYF. The CDR3 DNA follows: TGTGCCAGCAGTTACGTCCTTGGCAGGGCGGAGACCCAGTACTTC.

The V call is TRBV19, the J call TRBJ1-1; TRBD1 matches 8 bases. Unmatched junction bases numbered 10, after V lost 7 bases and J lost 3 bases. The CDR3 contains 15 residues. Germline lookup yields CDR1 LNHDA and CDR2 SQIVND (reference sequence). The CDR3 nucleotides read TGTGCCAGTATCCCGGCAGGGGGCGCGGACACTGAAGCTTTCTTT. Translation gives CASIPAGGADTEAFF.

The gene calls are TRBV19 and TRBJ1-2; tentatively, D is TRBD1 (6 bases). V dropped 5 bases and J dropped 4 bases, with 14 bases sitting between them. CDR3 length: 14 amino acids. The germline V gene has CDR1 LNHDA and CDR2 SQIVND (reference sequence). CDR3 region: CASSPPGEPYGYTF. In DNA, the CDR3 is TGTGCCAGTAGTCCGCCAGGGGAACCCTATGGCTACACCTTC.

The genes are TRBV11-3 and TRBJ2-1, with TRBD2 matching 8 bases. The ends lost 5 bases at V and 9 bases at J; junction bases unmatched: 6. CDR3 length equals 13 residues. Germline V lookup: CDR1 SGHNT, CDR2 YENEEA. The CDR3 loop is CASSTIAGGEQFF. The CDR3 DNA reads as TGTGCCAGCAGCACGATCGCGGGAGGTGAGCAGTTCTTC.

The chain carries TRBV27 and TRBJ2-7; 7 bases map to TRBD2. In germline, CDR1 is MNHEY, CDR2 SMNVEV (reference sequence). Trimming removed 7 bases from V and 3 bases from J; junction bases left unmatched: 12. The CDR3 covers 15 residues. The CDR3 DNA sequence: TGTGCCAGCACCTCCCTGGGCGGGAGAAACTACGAGCAGTACTTC. Its protein is CASTSLGGRNYEQYF.

This chain uses TRBV19 with TRBJ2-7; D might be TRBD1 (5 bases). Germline V gene lookup returns CDR1 LNHDA and CDR2 SQIVND (reference sequence). Deletions cut 0 bases from V and 4 bases from J, with 13 bases between. This CDR3 comprises 15 residues. The CDR3 is CASSIDGSTDYEQYF. Written as DNA, the CDR3 is TGTGCCAGTAGTATAGACGGTTCGACAGATTACGAGCAGTACTTC.

This clone is a singleton in its sample. An end of the junction does not agree with germline; a read error may underlie this. This chain uses TRBV13 with TRBJ2-5; a possible D gene is TRBD2 (5 bases). The CDR3 is made up of 20 amino acids. Germline V CDR1 and CDR2: PRHDT, FYEKMQ (reference sequence). CDR3 protein: CASSLGSGIMVAGLQETQYF. The CDR3 DNA reads as TGTGCCAGCAGCCTAGGTTCGGGGATCATGGTGGCGGGCCTACAAGAGACCCAGTACTTC.

The chain employs TRBV7-9 and TRBJ2-1; 7 nucleotides align to TRBD2. This CDR3 region has 15 residues. V trimming: 5 bases; J trimming: 6 bases; junction bases outside the gene matches: 10. Germline loops: CDR1 SEHNR, CDR2 FQNEAQ (reference sequence). The CDR3 sequence: CASSPWGGAVNEQFF. The DNA for the CDR3 is TGTGCCAGCAGCCCCTGGGGGGGAGCTGTCAATGAGCAGTTCTTC.

The sample holds one count of this clone. The chain employs TRBV11-2 and TRBJ2-4, with D perhaps matching TRBD2 (5 bases). Per germline, CDR1 SGHAT and CDR2 FQNNGV. This CDR3 has 13 residues. The V end was cut by 5 bases, the J end by 6 bases, with 11 bases between. Here the CDR3 DNA reads TGTGCCAGCAGCCCAGCGGTGGGAAACATTCAGTACTTC. Translation gives CASSPAVGNIQYF.

The chain carries TRBV13 and TRBJ1-1; 7 nucleotides agree with TRBD1. Trimming cost V 1 base and J 8 bases; bases outside gene matches: 16. Germline V gene lookup returns CDR1 PRHDT and CDR2 FYEKMQ (reference sequence). The CDR3 has 17 residues. The CDR3 loop is CASSLEGLGQLRGEAFF. In DNA, the CDR3 is TGTGCCAGCAGCTTAGAAGGTCTGGGACAGCTCCGCGGGGAAGCTTTCTTT. Full variable domain (missing parts from reference TRBV13 and TRBJ1-1): AAGVIQSPRHLIKEKRETATLKCYPIPRHDTVYWYQQGPGQDPQFLISFYEKMQSDKGSIPDRFSAQQFSDYHSELNMSSLELGDSALYFCASSLEGLGQLRGEAFFGQGTRLTVV.

V gene TRBV5-6 combines with J gene TRBJ2-7, with a possible D match to TRBD1 (6 bases). This CDR3 is built from 15 residues. V dropped 1 base and J dropped 4 bases, with 15 bases sitting between them. Germline V gene lookup returns CDR1 SGHDT and CDR2 YYEEEE. CDR3 region: CASSLIAGGWYEQYF. CDR3 DNA sequence: TGTGCCAGCAGCTTGATCGCTGGGGGCTGGTACGAGCAGTACTTC.

This clone showed up just once. The gene calls are TRBV11-2 and TRBJ2-7; 11 nucleotides line up with TRBD2. The V segment lost 5 bases and the J segment 1 base; nucleotides outside the gene matches: 1. This CDR3 region has 14 residues. The germline V gene has CDR1 SGHAT and CDR2 FQNNGV. CDR3 sequence: CASSRTSGSYEQYF. In nucleotides, the CDR3 is TGTGCCAGCAGCCGGACTAGCGGGTCCTACGAGCAGTACTTC.